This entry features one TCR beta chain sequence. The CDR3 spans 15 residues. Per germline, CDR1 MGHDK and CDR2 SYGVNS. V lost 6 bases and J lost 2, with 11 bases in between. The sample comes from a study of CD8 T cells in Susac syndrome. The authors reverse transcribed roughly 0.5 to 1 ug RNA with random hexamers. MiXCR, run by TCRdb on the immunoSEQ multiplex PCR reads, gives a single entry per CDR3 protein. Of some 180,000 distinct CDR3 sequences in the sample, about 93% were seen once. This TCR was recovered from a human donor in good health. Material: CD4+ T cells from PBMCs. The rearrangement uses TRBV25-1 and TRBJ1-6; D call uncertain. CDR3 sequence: CASRDGAPYNSPLHF. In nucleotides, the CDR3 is TGTGCCAGCAGGGACGGAGCCCCCTATAATTCACCCCTCCACTTT.